The clone carrying this T cell receptor beta chain was observed a single time. The antigen is not known. This entry is derived from a study of Ad26.COV2.S vaccination and SARS-CoV-2 variants. Points from the study as a whole: Greater spike-specific TCR breadth was seen in vaccine recipients than in placebo recipients.

Sample treatment: about 20 received Ad26.COV2.S at low or high dose, single or two shots; roughly five received placebo; per-sample allocation not given. Specimens were obtained on day 63 following the first vaccine or placebo injection. Some clones are missing from TCRdb's copy, which holds only in-frame ones; the method was immunoSEQ multiplex PCR. The table shows 300,000 to 350,000 clones, with about 85% occurring only once. Germline assignment: CDR1 PRHDT and CDR2 FYEKMQ (reference sequence). Trimming removed 7 bases from V and 2 bases from J, with 16 bases in between. CDR3 length equals 15 residues.

J is TRBJ2-3 and V is TRBV13, with D perhaps TRBD2 (5 bases). This TCR derives from a person aged 18 to 65 who received the Ad26.COV2.S COVID-19 vaccine or a placebo. The sample in question was peripheral blood, obtained in a trial of Ad26.COV2.S vaccine versus placebo. CDR3 nucleotide sequence: TGTGCCAGCATCAAAGGACTTTCCGACACAGATACGCAGTATTTT. It is translated as CASIKGLSDTDTQYF.